This entry lists 22 T cell receptor beta chains sequenced from one sample in a study of response to subunit inactivated influenza vaccine. Each CDR3 protein gets one entry after TCRdb re-called the RT-PCR reads with MiXCR. This table holds about 650,000 distinct CDR3 sequences, approximately 15% found once. The material was PBMCs from blood, obtained 12 days after vaccination. The source is a man aged 50-60 years who received an inactivated influenza vaccine.

The genes are TRBV20-1 and TRBJ2-3, with 10 bases identical to TRBD1. Trimming at V came to 2 bases and at J to 5 bases, leaving 10 bases not matched to a gene. Germline lookup yields CDR1 DFQATT and CDR2 SNEGSKA (reference sequence). The CDR3 covers 16 residues. The CDR3 DNA reads as TGCAGTGCTAGACCTCTCAGACAGGGGGCCAGAGATACGCAGTATTTT. This codes for CSARPLRQGARDTQYF.

CDR3 DNA sequence: TGTGCCAGCAGTTACTCTTTTTACGGGACAGGGGCCTACGAGCAGTACTTC. Translated, it gives CASSYSFYGTGAYEQYF. This rearrangement joins TRBV6-5 to TRBJ2-7; 10 bases match TRBD1. Germline lookup yields CDR1 MNHEY and CDR2 SVGAGI. With 0 bases clipped from V and 2 bases from J, the junction kept 7 bases outside the gene matches. This CDR3 region has 17 residues.

This clonotype was detected a few times. The chain has TRBV9 and TRBJ2-1, with no clear D. The CDR3 contains 15 residues. V was cut by 3 bases and J by 4 bases, with 14 bases left in between. Germline CDR1 and CDR2: SGDLS and YYNGEE. The CDR3 here is CASSDIHGTYNEQFF. Here the CDR3 DNA reads TGTGCCAGCAGCGATATCCACGGAACTTACAATGAGCAGTTCTTC.

The rearrangement joins TRBV6-4 to TRBJ2-1, with 9 positions matching TRBD2. Germline V gene data show CDR1 as MRHNA and CDR2 as SNTAGT. The CDR3 contains 15 residues. V shed 1 base, J shed 7 bases, and the junction held 5 bases outside the gene matches. The chain's CDR3 is CASSDLAGELNEQFF. In DNA, the CDR3 is TGTGCCAGCAGTGACTTAGCGGGAGAGCTGAATGAGCAGTTCTTC.

This clonotype came up a few times. The J gene is TRBJ2-3, the V gene TRBV20-1; the match to TRBD2 covers 10 bases. J gave up 2 bases and V 4 bases, and 6 bases lay outside the gene matches. This CDR3 has 15 residues. Germline V CDR1 and CDR2: DFQATT, SNEGSKA (reference sequence). This CDR3 is CSAIAGGLNTDTQYF. The CDR3 DNA is TGCAGTGCTATAGCGGGGGGACTTAACACAGATACGCAGTATTTT.

This clonotype was observed a few times. J is TRBJ2-2 and V is TRBV4-2; 8 bases map to TRBD2. Per the germline V gene, CDR1 is LGHNA and CDR2 is YNFKEQ. The V segment lost 0 bases and the J segment 5 bases; nucleotides outside the gene matches: 5. This CDR3 region has 16 residues. The CDR3 coding sequence is TGTGCCAGCAGCCAAGATACAGCGGGGGTAACCGGGGAGCTGTTTTTT. As protein: CASSQDTAGVTGELFF.

V gene TRBV7-6 combines with J gene TRBJ2-1; 9 bases fit TRBD2. The CDR3 has 17 residues. With V trimmed by 2 bases and J by 2 bases, 7 bases remained unmatched. CDR1 SGHVS and CDR2 FNYEAQ come from the germline V gene. CDR3 DNA sequence: TGTGCCAGCAGCTTAAGAGCGGGAGGCCCCCCCTACAATGAGCAGTTCTTC. Residues: CASSLRAGGPPYNEQFF.

This clonotype was detected only a few times. J is TRBJ2-1 and V is TRBV27; TRBD2 matches 12 bases. The CDR3 totals 15 residues. Germline V gene sequence: CDR1 MNHEY, CDR2 SMNVEV (reference sequence). V gave up 8 bases and J gave up 8 bases; unmatched junction bases: 10. The CDR3: CASRPTSGSFYEQFF. CDR3 in DNA: TGTGCCAGCCGCCCGACTAGCGGGAGCTTTTATGAGCAGTTCTTC.

In this sample, this clonotype turned up a few times. The genes are TRBV7-9 and TRBJ1-2; 8 bases align to TRBD1. Trimming removed 6 bases from V and 8 bases from J; junction bases left unmatched: 8. Germline V CDR1 and CDR2: SEHNR, FQNEAQ (reference sequence). The CDR3 runs 13 residues. CDR3 sequence reads: CASRGQGLSGYTF. The CDR3 DNA sequence: TGTGCCAGCAGAGGACAGGGACTGAGCGGCTACACCTTC.

This clonotype has a count of ten or more. The gene calls are TRBV7-2 and TRBJ2-5; no definite D call. The V gene's germline CDR1 is SGHTA and CDR2 FQGNSA. V shed 1 base and J shed 4 bases, with 4 bases lying between them. This CDR3 is 12 amino acids long. CDR3: CASSLVRETQYF. For the CDR3, the DNA is TGTGCCAGCAGCTTAGTCCGAGAGACCCAGTACTTC.

The gene calls are TRBV6-2 or TRBV6-3 and TRBJ1-1; D gene uncertain. V dropped 2 bases and J dropped 7 bases, with 11 bases sitting between them. The CDR3 loop spans 13 amino acids. Germline V CDR1 and CDR2: MNHEY, SVGEGT. The CDR3 DNA reads TGTGCCAGCAGTTACAGGAGTGATCGTGAAGCTTTCTTT. The encoded protein is CASSYRSDREAFF.

The V call is TRBV30, the J call TRBJ2-3; D is uncertain. Germline V CDR1 and CDR2: GTSNPN, SVGIG (reference sequence). The germline V and J ends were trimmed by 0 bases and 2 bases, with 12 bases remaining between them. The length of the CDR3 is 15 residues. The CDR3, as DNA: TGTGCCTGGAGTGTACAGCAGAGAGACACAGATACGCAGTATTTT. Encoded protein: CAWSVQQRDTDTQYF.

The CDR3 loop is CASTGRATYEQYF. DNA for the CDR3: TGTGCCAGCACCGGGAGGGCTACCTACGAGCAGTACTTC. The gene calls are TRBV6-2 or TRBV6-3 and TRBJ2-7; 8 positions agree with TRBD2. The J segment lost 2 bases and the V segment lost 7 bases, leaving 4 bases of the junction unmatched. Germline V CDR1 and CDR2: MNHEY, SVGEGT. The CDR3 consists of 13 residues.

The V call is TRBV18, the J call TRBJ1-6; D gene uncertain. CDR1 and CDR2 from the germline V gene are KGHSH and LQKENI. The germline V and J ends were trimmed by 2 bases and 7 bases, with 12 bases remaining between them. CDR3 length: 15 residues. The CDR3, as DNA: TGTGCCAGCTCACCAACTCTAACCAGGAATTCACCCCTCCACTTT. Protein: CASSPTLTRNSPLHF.

This clonotype was observed at least ten times. CDR3 nucleotide sequence: TGTGCCAGCAGTATTACCCGGGACAGTGAAGCTTTCTTT. Its protein is CASSITRDSEAFF. The chain is built from TRBV7-9 and TRBJ1-1, with 7 nucleotides matching TRBD1. In germline, CDR1 is SEHNR, CDR2 FQNEAQ (reference sequence). V gave up 6 bases and J gave up 7 bases; unmatched junction bases: 8. The CDR3 runs 13 residues.

This chain joins TRBV20-1 and TRBJ2-3, with 8 bases lining up with TRBD1. The CDR3 extends over 15 amino acids. Germline V gene sequence: CDR1 DFQATT, CDR2 SNEGSKA (reference sequence). Here the CDR3 DNA reads TGCAGCCTAGCTATCAGGGGGCGAGTGACAGATACGCAGTATTTT. This gives the protein CSLAIRGRVTDTQYF.

The rearrangement joins TRBV4-3 to TRBJ1-2; D remains ambiguous. The CDR3 runs to 15 residues. V was trimmed by 3 bases and J by 0 bases, leaving 11 bases between them. CDR1 LGHNA and CDR2 YSLEER come from the germline V gene. CDR3 sequence: CASSQEDGANYGYTF. The DNA for the CDR3 is TGCGCCAGCAGCCAGGAGGACGGTGCTAACTATGGCTACACCTTC.

This chain links TRBV29-1 with TRBJ2-3; 8 bases agree with TRBD1. The CDR3 is 15 residues long. Germline V gene sequence: CDR1 SQVTM, CDR2 ANQGSEA. The J segment lost 3 bases and the V segment lost 4 bases, leaving 9 bases of the junction unmatched. CDR3 loop: CSVAQKDRVTDTQYF. CDR3 nucleotide sequence: TGCAGCGTTGCGCAAAAGGACAGGGTTACAGATACGCAGTATTTT.

This clonotype was seen a few times. The chain is built from TRBV5-6 and TRBJ2-1, with D unresolved. V was shortened by 4 bases and J by 4 bases, with 12 bases between the two germline ends. CDR1 and CDR2 (germline): SGHDT, YYEEEE. The CDR3 runs 14 residues. CDR3 region: CASSRFRGYNEQFF. CDR3 coding DNA: TGTGCCAGCAGCCGGTTCCGAGGATACAATGAGCAGTTCTTC. The full variable domain, completed using reference TRBV5-6 and TRBJ2-1, is DAGVTQSPTHLIKTRGQQVTLRCSPKSGHDTVSWYQQALGQGPQFIFQYYEEEERQRGNFPDRFSGHQFPNYSSELNVNALLLGDSALYLCASSRFRGYNEQFFGPGTRLTVL.

The chain is built from TRBV20-1 and TRBJ2-5, with 12 bases matching TRBD2. Unmatched junction bases numbered 8, after V lost 4 bases and J lost 5 bases. The CDR3 loop spans 15 amino acids. Germline V gene sequence: CDR1 DFQATT, CDR2 SNEGSKA (reference sequence). CDR3 in DNA: TGCAGTGCTACCCGTCTAGCGGGGGGGTTGGAGACCCAGTACTTC. Its protein product is CSATRLAGGLETQYF.

For this clonotype: The junction shows a germline mismatch at one end, possibly a read error. The chain carries TRBV28 and TRBJ2-5; TRBD2 agrees at 9 bases. The CDR3 loop spans 19 amino acids. Germline-derived CDR1 and CDR2 are MDHEN and SYDVKM. The CDR3 DNA sequence: TGTACCAGCAGTTTCTATGGACGACGCGCTAGCGGGGTACAAGAGACCCAGTACTTC. Amino acids: CTSSFYGRRASGVQETQYF.

The V gene is TRBV7-2, the J gene TRBJ2-4; D not resolved. CDR3 size: 14 residues. V shed 1 base and J shed 0 bases, with 4 bases lying between them. CDR1 and CDR2 (germline): SGHTA, FQGNSA. CDR3 in amino acids: CASSLEVAKNIQYF. The CDR3 nucleotides read TGTGCCAGCAGCTTAGAGGTAGCCAAAAACATTCAGTACTTC.